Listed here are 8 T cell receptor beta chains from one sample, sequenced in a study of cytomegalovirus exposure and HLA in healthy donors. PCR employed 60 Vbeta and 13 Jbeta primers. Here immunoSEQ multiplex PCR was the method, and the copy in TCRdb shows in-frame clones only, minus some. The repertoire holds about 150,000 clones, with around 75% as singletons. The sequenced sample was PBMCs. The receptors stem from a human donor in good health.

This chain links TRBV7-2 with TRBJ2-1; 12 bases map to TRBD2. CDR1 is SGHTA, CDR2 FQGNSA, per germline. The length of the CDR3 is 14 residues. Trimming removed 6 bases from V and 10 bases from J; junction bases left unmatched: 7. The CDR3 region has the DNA TGTGCCAGCAGAAGACTAGCGGGAGATAGAGAGCAGTTCTTC. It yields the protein CASRRLAGDREQFF.

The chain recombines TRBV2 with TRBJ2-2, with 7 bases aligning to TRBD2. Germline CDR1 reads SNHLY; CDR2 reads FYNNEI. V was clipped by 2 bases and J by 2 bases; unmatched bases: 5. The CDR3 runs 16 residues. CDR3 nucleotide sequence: TGTGCCAGCAGTGAACAAGCGGGACCTAACACCGGGGAGCTGTTTTTT. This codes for CASSEQAGPNTGELFF.

CDR3 DNA sequence: TGTGCCAGAGGAGGTACAGATACGCAGTATTTT. This encodes CARGGTDTQYF. The gene calls are TRBV7-9 and TRBJ2-3; TRBD2 is a possible D gene (5 bases). Germline V gives CDR1 SEHNR, CDR2 FQNEAQ (reference sequence). There are 11 residues in the CDR3. V shed 9 bases and J shed 3 bases, with 7 bases lying between them.

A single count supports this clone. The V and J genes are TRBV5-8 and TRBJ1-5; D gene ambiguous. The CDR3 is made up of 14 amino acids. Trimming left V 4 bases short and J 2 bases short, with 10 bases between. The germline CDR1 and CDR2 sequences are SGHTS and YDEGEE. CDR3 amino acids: CASSPPRGNQPQHF. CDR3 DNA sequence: TGTGCCAGCAGCCCGCCCCGGGGCAATCAGCCCCAGCATTTT.

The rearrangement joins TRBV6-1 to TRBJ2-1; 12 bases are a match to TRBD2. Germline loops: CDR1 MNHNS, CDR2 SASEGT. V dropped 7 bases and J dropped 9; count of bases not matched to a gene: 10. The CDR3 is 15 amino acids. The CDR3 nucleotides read TGTGCCAGCAAGAGACTAGCGGGAGATTCCGGTGAGCAGTTCTTC. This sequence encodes CASKRLAGDSGEQFF.

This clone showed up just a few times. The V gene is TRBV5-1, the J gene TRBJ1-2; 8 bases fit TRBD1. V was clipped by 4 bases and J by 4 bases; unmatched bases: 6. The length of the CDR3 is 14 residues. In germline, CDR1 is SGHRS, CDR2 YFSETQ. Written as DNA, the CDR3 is TGCGCCAGCAGCGCAGGGGGCGTTTCCTATGGCTACACCTTC. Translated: CASSAGGVSYGYTF.

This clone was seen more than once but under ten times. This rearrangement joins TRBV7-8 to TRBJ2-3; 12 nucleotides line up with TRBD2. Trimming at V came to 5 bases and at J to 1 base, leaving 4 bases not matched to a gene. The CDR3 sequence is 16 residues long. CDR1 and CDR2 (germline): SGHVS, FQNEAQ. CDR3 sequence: CASSATSGGRTDTQYF. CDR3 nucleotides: TGTGCCAGCAGCGCCACTAGCGGGGGGCGCACAGATACGCAGTATTTT.

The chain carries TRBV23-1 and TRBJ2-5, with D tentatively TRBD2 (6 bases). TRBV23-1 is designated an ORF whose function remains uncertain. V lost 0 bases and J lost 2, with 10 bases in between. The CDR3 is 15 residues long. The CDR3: CASSQSRGLQETQYF. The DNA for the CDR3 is TGCGCCAGCAGTCAATCGCGGGGACTTCAAGAGACCCAGTACTTC.